A selection of T cell receptor beta chains follows, all from one sample in a study of shared clonotypes between healthy human individuals. Generated by immunoSEQ multiplex PCR, the TCRdb table keeps only in-frame clones and is missing some. The sample includes around 750,000 clones, approximately 74% of them seen just once. The sequencing input was memory CD4+ T cells sorted from blood. The receptors here all came from a young woman in good health. Both conserved end residues are part of each CDR3. A D gene is named only where the DNA matches it firmly. Rows may omit the clone size; those that give it use once, few, many or a size class.

clone size	V gene	J gene	D gene	CDR3 protein	CDR3 DNA
-	TRBV18	TRBJ1-1	TRBD1	CASSPNRDSNTEAFF	TGTGCCAGCTCACCCAACCGGGACAGTAACACTGAAGCTTTCTTT
once	TRBV10-1	TRBJ1-1	-	CASSESGTLGRVNTEAFF	TGCGCCAGCAGTGAGTCCGGAACCCTGGGACGGGTGAACACTGAAGCTTTCTTT
-	TRBV9	TRBJ2-3	TRBD2	CASSPWRETTDTQYF	TGTGCCAGCAGCCCCTGGCGGGAGACCACAGATACGCAGTATTTT
-	TRBV5-5	TRBJ2-3	-	CASSLELASTDTQYF	TGTGCCAGCAGCTTGGAACTAGCCAGCACAGATACGCAGTATTTT
few	TRBV7-9	TRBJ2-4	TRBD2	CASSFGSGGKNIQYF	TGTGCCAGCAGCTTCGGGAGCGGGGGCAAAAACATTCAGTACTTC
-	TRBV28	TRBJ2-1	-	CASMMSVTREQFF	TGTGCCAGCATGATGTCGGTCACCCGTGAGCAGTTCTTC
once	TRBV5-1	TRBJ2-5	-	CASSVGWTAQETQYF	TGCGCCAGCAGCGTTGGGTGGACGGCACAAGAGACCCAGTACTTC
-	TRBV27	TRBJ2-7	TRBD2	CASSLSKGLAGIPEQYF	TGTGCCAGCAGTTTATCAAAAGGACTAGCGGGAATTCCCGAGCAGTACTTC
many	TRBV5-1	TRBJ2-1	-	CASSTGDHYNEQFF	TGCGCCAGCAGCACGGGGGACCACTACAATGAGCAGTTCTTC
-	TRBV5-1	TRBJ1-1	TRBD1	CASSLGQGGTEAFF	TGCGCCAGCAGCTTGGGACAGGGTGGCACTGAAGCTTTCTTT
-	TRBV7-2	TRBJ1-5	-	CASSLERRGGQPQHF	TGTGCCAGCAGCTTAGAGCGAAGGGGTGGGCAGCCCCAGCATTTT
few	TRBV5-1	TRBJ2-3	-	CASSPRGFSTDTQYF	TGCGCCAGCAGCCCCAGGGGATTCAGCACAGATACGCAGTATTTT
-	TRBV6-6	TRBJ2-7	-	CASSIPGVAYEQYF	TGTGCCAGCAGTATCCCGGGAGTTGCCTACGAGCAGTACTTC
-	TRBV28	TRBJ1-5	-	CASSSYLNQPQHF	TGTGCCAGCAGTTCCTACCTGAATCAGCCCCAGCATTTT
-	TRBV21-1	TRBJ1-2	-	CASSKALKKPLCDGYTF	TGTGCCAGCAGCAAAGCGCTTAAGAAACCCCTGTGCGATGGCTACACCTTC
-	TRBV11-2	TRBJ1-3	-	CASFRDGSPSIYF	TGTGCCAGTTTCCGGGACGGCTCGCCTTCCATATATTTT